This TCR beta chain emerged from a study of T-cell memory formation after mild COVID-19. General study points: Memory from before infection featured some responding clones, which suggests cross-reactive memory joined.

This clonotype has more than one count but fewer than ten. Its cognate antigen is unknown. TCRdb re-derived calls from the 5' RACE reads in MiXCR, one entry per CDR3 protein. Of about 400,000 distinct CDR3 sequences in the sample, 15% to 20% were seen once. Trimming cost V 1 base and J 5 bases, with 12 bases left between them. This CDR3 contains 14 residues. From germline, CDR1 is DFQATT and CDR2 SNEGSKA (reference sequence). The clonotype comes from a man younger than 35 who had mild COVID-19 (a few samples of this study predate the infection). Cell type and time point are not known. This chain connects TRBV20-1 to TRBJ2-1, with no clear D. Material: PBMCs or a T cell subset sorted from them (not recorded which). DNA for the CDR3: TGCAGTGCTAGAGTCGTGGAAACCGACAATGAGCAGTTCTTC. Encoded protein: CSARVVETDNEQFF.